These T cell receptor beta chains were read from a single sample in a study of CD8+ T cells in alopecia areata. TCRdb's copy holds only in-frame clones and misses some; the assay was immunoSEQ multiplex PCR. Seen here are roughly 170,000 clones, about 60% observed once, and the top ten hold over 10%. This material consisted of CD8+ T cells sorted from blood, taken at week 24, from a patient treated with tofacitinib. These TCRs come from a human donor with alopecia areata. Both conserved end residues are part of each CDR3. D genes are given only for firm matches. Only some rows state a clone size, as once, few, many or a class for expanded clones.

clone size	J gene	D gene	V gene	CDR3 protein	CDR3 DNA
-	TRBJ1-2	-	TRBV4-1	CASSQAAGSYGYTF	TGCGCCAGCAGCCAAGCGGCAGGGTCCTATGGCTACACCTTC
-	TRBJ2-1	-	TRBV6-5	CASRVRDGVYNEQFF	TGTGCCAGCAGGGTCCGGGACGGCGTCTACAATGAGCAGTTCTTC
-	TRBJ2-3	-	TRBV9	CASSVAGAGTDTQYF	TGTGCCAGCAGCGTAGCAGGGGCGGGCACAGATACGCAGTATTTT
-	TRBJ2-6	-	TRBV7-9	CASSSPPRQARSGANVLTF	TGTGCCAGCAGCTCACCACCCCGACAGGCCCGCTCTGGGGCCAACGTCCTGACTTTC
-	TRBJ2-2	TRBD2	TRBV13	CASSSPTSGTGELFF	TGTGCCAGCAGCTCCCCGACTAGCGGCACCGGGGAGCTGTTTTTT
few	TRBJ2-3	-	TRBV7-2	CASSFLAENPSTDTQYF	TGTGCCAGCAGCTTCTTAGCGGAGAACCCTAGCACAGATACGCAGTATTTT
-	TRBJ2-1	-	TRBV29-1	CSVGDRCNEQFF	TGCAGCGTTGGCGACAGATGCAATGAGCAGTTCTTC
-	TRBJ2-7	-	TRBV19	CASSIKGGRYEQYF	TGTGCCAGTAGTATTAAGGGGGGTAGGTACGAGCAGTACTTC
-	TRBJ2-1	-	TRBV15	CATSSPRTYSYNEQFF	TGTGCCACCAGCAGCCCCAGGACATACTCCTACAATGAGCAGTTCTTC
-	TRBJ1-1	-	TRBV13	CASSLATGIVNTEAFF	TGTGCCAGCAGCTTAGCTACGGGTATCGTGAACACTGAAGCTTTCTTT
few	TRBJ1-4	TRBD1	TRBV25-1	CASSRRGTANEKLFF	TGTGCCAGCAGTCGGCGCGGGACAGCTAATGAAAAACTGTTTTTT
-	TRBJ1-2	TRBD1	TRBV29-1	CSDAGQGIPGYTF	TGCAGCGACGCGGGACAGGGAATACCTGGCTACACCTTC
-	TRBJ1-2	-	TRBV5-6	CASSLGSYGYTF	TGTGCCAGCAGCTTGGGAAGCTATGGCTACACCTTC
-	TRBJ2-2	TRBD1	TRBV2	CASTGQDNTGELFF	TGTGCCAGCACCGGACAGGATAACACCGGGGAGCTGTTTTTT
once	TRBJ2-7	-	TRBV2	CASIDGRTYEQYF	TGTGCCAGCATTGACGGCAGAACCTACGAGCAGTACTTC
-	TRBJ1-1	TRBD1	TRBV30	CAWSDRGLRNTEAFF	TGTGCCTGGAGCGACAGGGGCCTACGGAACACTGAAGCTTTCTTT
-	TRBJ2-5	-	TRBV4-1	CASSPTRGADQETQYF	TGCGCCAGCAGCCCCACCAGAGGGGCGGACCAAGAGACCCAGTACTTC
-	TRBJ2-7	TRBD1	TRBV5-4	CASSSPGQNYEQYF	TGTGCCAGCAGCTCCCCGGGACAGAACTACGAGCAGTACTTC
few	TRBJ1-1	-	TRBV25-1	CASSESGVTEAFF	TGTGCCAGCAGTGAATCCGGGGTCACTGAAGCTTTCTTT
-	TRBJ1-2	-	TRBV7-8	CASSLVGRRANYGYTF	TGTGCCAGCAGCTTAGTGGGTCGGAGAGCTAACTATGGCTACACCTTC
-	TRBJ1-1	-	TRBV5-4	CASSPHQGMNTEAFF	TGTGCCAGCAGCCCTCATCAGGGGATGAACACTGAAGCTTTCTTT
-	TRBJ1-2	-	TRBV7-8	CASKGGFDYGYTF	TGTGCCAGCAAGGGAGGCTTCGATTATGGCTACACCTTC
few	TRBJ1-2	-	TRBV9	CASSGLGRNGYTF	TGTGCCAGCAGTGGTTTGGGTCGTAATGGCTACACCTTC
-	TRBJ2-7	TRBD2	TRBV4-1	CASSPGLGYEQYF	TGCGCCAGCAGCCCGGGACTAGGTTACGAGCAGTACTTC
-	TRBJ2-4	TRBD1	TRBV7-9	CASSTNRGAKNIQYF	TGTGCCAGCAGTACTAACAGGGGAGCCAAAAACATTCAGTACTTC
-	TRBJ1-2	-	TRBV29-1	CSVASGQGRDGYTF	TGCAGCGTCGCCAGTGGTCAAGGGCGCGATGGCTACACCTTC
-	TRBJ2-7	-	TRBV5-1	CASSFGTNEQYF	TGCGCCAGCAGCTTCGGCACCAACGAGCAGTACTTC
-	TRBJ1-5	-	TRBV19	CASSVSGTLYSNQPQHF	TGTGCCAGTAGTGTCTCCGGGACGTTGTATAGCAATCAGCCCCAGCATTTT
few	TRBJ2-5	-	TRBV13	CASSIRQTQETQYF	TGTGCCAGCAGTATCCGCCAGACTCAAGAGACCCAGTACTTC
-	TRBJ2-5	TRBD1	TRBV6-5	CASSYSTGGFQETQYF	TGTGCCAGCAGTTACTCGACAGGGGGGTTCCAAGAGACCCAGTACTTC
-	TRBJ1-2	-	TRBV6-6	CASSVSGPGYTF	TGTGCCAGCAGCGTATCGGGACCTGGCTACACCTTC
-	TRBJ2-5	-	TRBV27	CASSGGETQYF	TGTGCCAGCTCTGGCGGGGAGACCCAGTACTTC
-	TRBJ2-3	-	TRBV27	CASGYPSTDTQYF	TGTGCCAGCGGGTATCCTAGCACAGATACGCAGTATTTT
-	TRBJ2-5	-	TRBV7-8	CASSDSGVQETQYF	TGTGCCAGCAGCGACTCCGGGGTACAAGAGACCCAGTACTTC
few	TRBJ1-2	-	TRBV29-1	CSVEDWREKVYGYTF	TGCAGCGTTGAAGACTGGAGGGAAAAGGTCTATGGCTACACCTTC
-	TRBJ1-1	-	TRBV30	CAWSRSGTEAFF	TGTGCCTGGAGTAGGAGTGGCACTGAAGCTTTCTTT
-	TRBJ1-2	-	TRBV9	CASSVGRSNYGYTF	TGTGCCAGCAGCGTAGGCCGGAGCAACTATGGCTACACCTTC
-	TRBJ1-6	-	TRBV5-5	CASSHKRNSPLHF	TGTGCCAGCAGCCACAAGCGGAATTCACCCCTCCACTTT
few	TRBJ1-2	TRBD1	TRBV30	CAWEFGQDLNYGYTF	TGTGCCTGGGAGTTCGGACAGGATCTCAACTATGGCTACACCTTC
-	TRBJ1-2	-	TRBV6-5	CASRQGLATFSF	TGTGCCAGCAGACAGGGTTTAGCCACTTTCAGCTTC
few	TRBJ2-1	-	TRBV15	CATSRDRGRTPNNEQFF	TGTGCCACCAGCAGAGATAGGGGAAGGACTCCGAACAATGAGCAGTTCTTC
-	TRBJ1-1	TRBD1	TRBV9	CASSRGAGGTEAFF	TGTGCCAGCAGCCGAGGGGCAGGGGGAACTGAAGCTTTCTTT
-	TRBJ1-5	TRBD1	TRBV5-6	CASSLGQADQPQHF	TGTGCCAGCTCCTTGGGACAGGCCGATCAGCCCCAGCATTTT
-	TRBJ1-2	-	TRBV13	CASSTSTGVNYGYTF	TGTGCCAGCAGCACCTCGACAGGAGTTAACTATGGCTACACCTTC
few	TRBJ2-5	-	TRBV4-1	CASSQEFLVKRLETQYF	TGCGCCAGCAGCCAAGAATTCCTCGTCAAAAGGCTCGAGACCCAGTACTTC
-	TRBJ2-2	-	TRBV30	CAWKTNTGELFF	TGTGCCTGGAAAACCAACACCGGGGAGCTGTTTTTT
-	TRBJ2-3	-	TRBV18	CASSPSRDTYTDTQYF	TGTGCCAGCTCACCATCCCGGGACACCTACACAGATACGCAGTATTTT
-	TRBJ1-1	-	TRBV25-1	CASSTDGNTEAFF	TGTGCCAGCAGTACGGACGGGAACACTGAAGCTTTCTTT
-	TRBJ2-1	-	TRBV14	CASSRPPFGKQFF	TGTGCCAGCAGCCGCCCCCCTTTTGGGAAGCAGTTCTTC
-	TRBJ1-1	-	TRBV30	CAWSRPDSNTEAFF	TGTGCCTGGAGTCGGCCGGACTCGAACACTGAAGCTTTCTTT
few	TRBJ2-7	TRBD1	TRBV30	CAWSKGQGVDEQYF	TGTGCCTGGAGTAAGGGACAGGGTGTGGACGAGCAGTACTTC
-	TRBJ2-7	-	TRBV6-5	CASCIGTGAYEQYF	TGTGCCAGCTGCATTGGGACTGGCGCCTACGAGCAGTACTTC
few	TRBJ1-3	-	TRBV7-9	CASSDPRGSGNTIYF	TGTGCCAGCAGCGATCCCAGGGGCTCTGGAAACACCATATATTTT